This paragraph covers one T cell receptor beta chain sequence. The antigen remains unidentified. The data originate from a study of graft-versus-host responses after intestinal transplantation. The wider study: Every one of the recipients received anti-thymocyte globulin induction and afterwards took tacrolimus and steroids for roughly three years.

The protocol was immunoSEQ multiplex PCR, while the TCRdb copy is restricted to in-frame clones and leaves out a portion. The sample lists roughly 100,000 clones, 87% occurring once. Study-level points and caveats: GvH clones occurred in recipient marrow; some first appeared in ileum or blood.

CDR1 MGHDK and CDR2 SYGVNS come from the germline V gene. The CDR3 is made up of 16 amino acids. Deletions cut 2 bases from V and 5 bases from J, with 18 bases between. The sample in question was unstimulated CD4+ T cells sorted from spleen or lymph node cells, obtained before intestinal transplant. This chain connects TRBV25-1 to TRBJ2-5; the D gene is possibly TRBD1 (7 bases). The sequence came from a human donor who received an intestinal transplant. Here the CDR3 reads CASSERGTVREETQYF. As DNA, the CDR3 is TGTGCCAGCAGTGAACGGGGGACAGTAAGGGAGGAGACCCAGTACTTC.